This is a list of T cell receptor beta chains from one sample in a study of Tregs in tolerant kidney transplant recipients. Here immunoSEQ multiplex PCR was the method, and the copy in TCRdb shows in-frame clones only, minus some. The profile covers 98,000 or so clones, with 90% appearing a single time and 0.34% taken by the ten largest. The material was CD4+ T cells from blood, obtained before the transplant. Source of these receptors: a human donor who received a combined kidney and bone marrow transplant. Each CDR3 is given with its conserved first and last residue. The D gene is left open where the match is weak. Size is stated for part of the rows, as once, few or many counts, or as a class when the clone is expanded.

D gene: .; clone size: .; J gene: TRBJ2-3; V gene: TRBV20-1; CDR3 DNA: TGCAGTGCTAGAGCTCCAGATACGCAGTATTTT; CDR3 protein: CSARAPDTQYF
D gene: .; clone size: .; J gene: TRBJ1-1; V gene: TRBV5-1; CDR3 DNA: TGCGCCAGCAGCTTGTTTTTGTGGAGGGGAGGCAGGATGAACACTGAAGCTTTCTTT; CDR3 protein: CASSLFLWRGGRMNTEAFF
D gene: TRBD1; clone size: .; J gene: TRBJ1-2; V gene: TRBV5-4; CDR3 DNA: TGTGCCAGCAGCTTGGGACCCCAGGGGGCAAACGGTGGCTACACCTTC; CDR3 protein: CASSLGPQGANGGYTF
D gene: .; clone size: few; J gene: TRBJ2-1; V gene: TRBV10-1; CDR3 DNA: TGCGCCAGCAGTGAATCGCTAGCGTACAATGAGCAGTTCTTC; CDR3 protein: CASSESLAYNEQFF
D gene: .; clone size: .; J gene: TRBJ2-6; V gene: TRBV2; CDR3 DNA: TGTGCCAGCAGTCCCCAGGGTTTAGGGGCCAACGTCCTGACTTTC; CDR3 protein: CASSPQGLGANVLTF
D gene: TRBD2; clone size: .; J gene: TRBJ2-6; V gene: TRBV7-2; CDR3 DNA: TGTGCCAGCAGCTTAGAGCGGGGGAGCCGGACTTTC; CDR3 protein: CASSLERGSRTF
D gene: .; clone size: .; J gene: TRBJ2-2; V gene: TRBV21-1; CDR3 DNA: TGTGCCAGCAGCAAACGGGGCACCGGGGAGCTGTTTTTT; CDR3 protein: CASSKRGTGELFF
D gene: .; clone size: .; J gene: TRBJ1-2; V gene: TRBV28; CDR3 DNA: TGTGCCAGCAGTTTATACAGGGCCGCTGTCGGCTACACCTTC; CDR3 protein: CASSLYRAAVGYTF
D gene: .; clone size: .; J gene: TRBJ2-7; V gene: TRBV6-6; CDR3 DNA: TGTGCCAGCAGTTACTCCACTACAGGTTCCTACGAGCAGTACTTC; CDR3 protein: CASSYSTTGSYEQYF
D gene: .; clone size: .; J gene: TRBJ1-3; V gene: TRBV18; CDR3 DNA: TGTGCCAGCTCACCAGGGGCAGGCTCGGGAAACACCATATATTTT; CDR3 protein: CASSPGAGSGNTIYF
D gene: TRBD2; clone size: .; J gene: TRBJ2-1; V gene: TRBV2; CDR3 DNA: TGTGCCAGCATGAGACTAGCGGGTGGCGAGCAGTTCTTC; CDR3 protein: CASMRLAGGEQFF
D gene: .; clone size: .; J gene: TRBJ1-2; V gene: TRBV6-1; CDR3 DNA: TGTGCCAGCAGCCGGGCGGGGAACTATGGCTACACCTTC; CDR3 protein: CASSRAGNYGYTF
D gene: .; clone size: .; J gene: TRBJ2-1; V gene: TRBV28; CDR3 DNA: TGTGCCAGCAGCCCCCCCGGAGCCCCGGCATGGCAGTTCTTC; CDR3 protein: CASSPPGAPAWQFF